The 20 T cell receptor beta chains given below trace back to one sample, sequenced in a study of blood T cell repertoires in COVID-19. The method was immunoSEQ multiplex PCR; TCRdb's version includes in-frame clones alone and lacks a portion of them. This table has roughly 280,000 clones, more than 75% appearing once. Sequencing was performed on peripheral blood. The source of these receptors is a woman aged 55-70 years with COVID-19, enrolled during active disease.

CDR3 sequence: CASSPGTSGRAFNNEQFF. The CDR3 DNA follows: TGTGCCAGCAGCCCCGGGACTAGCGGGAGGGCGTTCAACAATGAGCAGTTCTTC. This chain joins TRBV7-3 and TRBJ2-1; 16 nucleotides line up with TRBD2. Trimming removed 5 bases from V and 5 bases from J; junction bases left unmatched: 9. The CDR3 is made up of 18 amino acids. CDR1 is SGHTA and CDR2 is FQGTGA in the germline V gene.

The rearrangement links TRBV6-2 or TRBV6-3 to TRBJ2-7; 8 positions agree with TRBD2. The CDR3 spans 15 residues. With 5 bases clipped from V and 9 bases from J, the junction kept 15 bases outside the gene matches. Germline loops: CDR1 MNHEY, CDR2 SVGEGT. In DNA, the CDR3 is TGTGCCAGCAGTGATTACGGGACGACGGGAGGGGGGCAGTACTTC. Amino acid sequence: CASSDYGTTGGGQYF.

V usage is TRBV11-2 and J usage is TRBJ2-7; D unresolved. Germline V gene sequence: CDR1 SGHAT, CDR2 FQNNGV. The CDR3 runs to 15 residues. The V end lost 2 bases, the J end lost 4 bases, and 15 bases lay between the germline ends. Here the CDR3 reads CASSLSVAGAYEQYF. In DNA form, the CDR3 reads TGTGCCAGCAGCTTATCAGTAGCCGGAGCGTACGAGCAGTACTTC. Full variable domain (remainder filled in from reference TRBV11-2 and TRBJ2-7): EAGVAQSPRYKIIEKRQSVAFWCNPISGHATLYWYQQILGQGPKLLIQFQNNGVVDDSQLPKDRFSAERLKGVDSTLKIQPAKLEDSAVYLCASSLSVAGAYEQYFGPGTRLTVT.

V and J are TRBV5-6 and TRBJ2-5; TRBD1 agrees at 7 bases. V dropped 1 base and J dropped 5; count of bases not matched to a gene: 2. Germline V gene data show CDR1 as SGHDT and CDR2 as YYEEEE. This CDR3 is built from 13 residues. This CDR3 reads CASSLTGVETQYF. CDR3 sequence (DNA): TGTGCCAGCAGCTTGACAGGGGTGGAGACCCAGTACTTC.

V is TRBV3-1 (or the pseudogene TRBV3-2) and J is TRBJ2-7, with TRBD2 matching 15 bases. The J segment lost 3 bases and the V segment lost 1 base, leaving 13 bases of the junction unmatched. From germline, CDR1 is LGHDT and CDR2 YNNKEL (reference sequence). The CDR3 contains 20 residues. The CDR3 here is CASSQVQGGLAGGPVYEQYF. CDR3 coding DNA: TGTGCCAGCAGCCAAGTTCAAGGGGGACTAGCGGGAGGCCCGGTCTACGAGCAGTACTTC.

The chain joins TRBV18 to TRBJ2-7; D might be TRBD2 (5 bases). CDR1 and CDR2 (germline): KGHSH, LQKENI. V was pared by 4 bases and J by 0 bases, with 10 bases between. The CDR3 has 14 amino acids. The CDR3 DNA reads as TGTGCCAGCTCACTCCGGGATCACTCCTACGAGCAGTACTTC. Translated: CASSLRDHSYEQYF.

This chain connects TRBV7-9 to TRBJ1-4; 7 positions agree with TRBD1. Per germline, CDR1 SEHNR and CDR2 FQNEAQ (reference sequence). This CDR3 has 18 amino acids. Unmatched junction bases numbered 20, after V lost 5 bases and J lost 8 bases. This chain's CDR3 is CASSARPYTGTVVEKLFF. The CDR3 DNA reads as TGTGCCAGCAGCGCACGTCCTTACACCGGGACAGTGGTGGAAAAACTGTTTTTT.

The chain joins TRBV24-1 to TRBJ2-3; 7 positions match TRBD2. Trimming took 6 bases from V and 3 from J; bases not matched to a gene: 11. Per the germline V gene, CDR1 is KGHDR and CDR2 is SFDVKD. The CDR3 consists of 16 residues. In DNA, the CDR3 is TGTGCCACCAGTCAGGGTGGCGGGAGTCTTACAGATACGCAGTATTTT. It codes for CATSQGGGSLTDTQYF.

The CDR3 region is CASSQGGRALYNEQFF. CDR3 DNA: TGCGCCAGCAGCCAAGGCGGGAGGGCCCTCTACAATGAGCAGTTCTTC. The chain uses TRBV4-1 and TRBJ2-1; TRBD2 agrees at 9 bases. V dropped 1 base and J dropped 3; count of bases not matched to a gene: 4. The germline V gene has CDR1 MGHRA and CDR2 YSYEKL. This CDR3 is 16 amino acids long.

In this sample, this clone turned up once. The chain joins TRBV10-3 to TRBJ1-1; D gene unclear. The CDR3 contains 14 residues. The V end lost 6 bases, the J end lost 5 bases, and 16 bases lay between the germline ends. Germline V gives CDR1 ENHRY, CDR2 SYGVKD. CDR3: CAIRGGESGTEAFF. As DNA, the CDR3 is TGTGCCATCAGGGGTGGCGAATCGGGGACTGAAGCTTTCTTT.

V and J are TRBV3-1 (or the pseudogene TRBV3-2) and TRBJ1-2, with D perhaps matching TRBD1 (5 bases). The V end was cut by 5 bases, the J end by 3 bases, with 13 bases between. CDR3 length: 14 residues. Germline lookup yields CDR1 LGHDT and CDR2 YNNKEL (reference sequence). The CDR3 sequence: CASSSYGDYYGYTF. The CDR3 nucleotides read TGTGCCAGCAGCTCGTACGGGGACTACTATGGCTACACCTTC.

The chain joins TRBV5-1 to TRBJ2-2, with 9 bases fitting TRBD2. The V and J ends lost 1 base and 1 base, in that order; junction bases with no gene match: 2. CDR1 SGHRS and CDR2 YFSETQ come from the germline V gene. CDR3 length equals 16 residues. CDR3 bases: TGCGCCAGCAGCTTGATGACTAGCGGGAACACCGGGGAGCTGTTTTTT. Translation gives CASSLMTSGNTGELFF.

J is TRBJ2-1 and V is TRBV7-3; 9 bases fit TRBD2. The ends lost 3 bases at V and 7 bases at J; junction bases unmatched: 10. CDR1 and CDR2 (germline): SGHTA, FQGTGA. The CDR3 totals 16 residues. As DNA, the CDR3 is TGTGCCAGCAGCTTTGAGGGTAGCGGGAGCTGGAATGAGCAGTTCTTC. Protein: CASSFEGSGSWNEQFF.

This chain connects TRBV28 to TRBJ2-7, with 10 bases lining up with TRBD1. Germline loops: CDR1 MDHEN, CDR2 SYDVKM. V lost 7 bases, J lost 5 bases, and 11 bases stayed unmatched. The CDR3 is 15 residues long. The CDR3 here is CASTFPGTGVNEQYF. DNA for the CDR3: TGTGCCAGCACTTTTCCCGGGACAGGGGTCAACGAGCAGTACTTC.

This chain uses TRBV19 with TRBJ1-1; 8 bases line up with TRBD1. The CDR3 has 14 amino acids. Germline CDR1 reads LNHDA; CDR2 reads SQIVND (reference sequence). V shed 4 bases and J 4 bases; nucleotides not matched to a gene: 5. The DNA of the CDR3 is TGTGCCAGTAGTAGGGGACAGGACAGCACTGAAGCTTTCTTT. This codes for CASSRGQDSTEAFF.

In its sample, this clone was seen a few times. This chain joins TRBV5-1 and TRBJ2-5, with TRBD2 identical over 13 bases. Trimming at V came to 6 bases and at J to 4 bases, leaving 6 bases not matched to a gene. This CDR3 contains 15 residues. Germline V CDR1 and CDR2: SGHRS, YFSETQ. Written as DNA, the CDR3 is TGCGCCAGCAACTTACTAGCGGGAGGGCCAGAGACCCAGTACTTC. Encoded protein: CASNLLAGGPETQYF.

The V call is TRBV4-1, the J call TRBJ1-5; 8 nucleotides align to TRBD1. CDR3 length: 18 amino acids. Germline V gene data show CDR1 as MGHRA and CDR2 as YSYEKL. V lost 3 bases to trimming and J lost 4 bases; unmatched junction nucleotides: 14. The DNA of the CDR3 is TGCGCCAGCAGCCATGCGGAATCCGGGACAGGCTTTAATCAGCCCCAGCATTTT. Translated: CASSHAESGTGFNQPQHF.

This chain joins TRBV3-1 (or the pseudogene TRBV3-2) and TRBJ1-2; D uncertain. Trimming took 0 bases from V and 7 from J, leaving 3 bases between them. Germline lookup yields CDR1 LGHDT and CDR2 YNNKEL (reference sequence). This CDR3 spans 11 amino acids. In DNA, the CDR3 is TGTGCCAGCAGCCAAGATCTTGGCTACACCTTC. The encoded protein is CASSQDLGYTF.

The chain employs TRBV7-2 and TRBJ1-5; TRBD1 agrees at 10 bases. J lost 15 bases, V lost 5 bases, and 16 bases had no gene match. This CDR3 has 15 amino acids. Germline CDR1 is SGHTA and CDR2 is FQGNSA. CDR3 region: CASSLGATPDRGRHF. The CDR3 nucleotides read TGTGCCAGCAGCCTAGGGGCCACCCCGGACAGGGGGAGGCATTTT.

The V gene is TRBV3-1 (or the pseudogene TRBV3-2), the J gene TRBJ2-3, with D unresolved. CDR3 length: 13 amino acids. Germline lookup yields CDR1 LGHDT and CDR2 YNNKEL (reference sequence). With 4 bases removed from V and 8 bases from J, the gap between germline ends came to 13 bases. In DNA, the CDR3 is TGTGCCAGCAGCCTAAGTCAAACGGGTACGCAGTATTTT. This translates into CASSLSQTGTQYF.